This TCR beta chain was retrieved from a study of blood T cell repertoires in COVID-19. Turning to the study itself: Acute-phase and convalescent COVID-19 samples originated in the United States, Italy and Spain.

There are 15 residues in the CDR3. Germline CDR1 SSHAT, CDR2 FNYEAQ (reference sequence). Comments on this clone: The junction departs from the called germline gene at one end, perhaps through a read error.

TCRdb keeps only in-frame clones here, not all; method: immunoSEQ multiplex PCR. The sample has 70,000 to 95,000 clones; over 75% are singletons. V usage is TRBV7-7 and J usage is TRBJ2-5; possible D gene TRBD2, 5 bases. The clonotype originates from a human donor in a cohort sampled during active COVID-19. The source material was peripheral blood. CDR3 nucleotide sequence: TGTGCTAGCAGCTCCGGACCCACGGGGCAAGAGACCCAGTACTTC. Residues: CASSSGPTGQETQYF.